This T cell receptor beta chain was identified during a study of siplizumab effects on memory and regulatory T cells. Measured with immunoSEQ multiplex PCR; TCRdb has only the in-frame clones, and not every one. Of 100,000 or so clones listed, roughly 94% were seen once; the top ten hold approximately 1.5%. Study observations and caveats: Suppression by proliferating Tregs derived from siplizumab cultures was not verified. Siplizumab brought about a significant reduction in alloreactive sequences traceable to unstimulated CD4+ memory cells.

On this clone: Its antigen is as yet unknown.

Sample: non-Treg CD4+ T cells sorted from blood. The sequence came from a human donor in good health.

CDR3 region: CASSTTGELFF. CDR3 DNA sequence: TGTGCCAGCAGCACAACAGGGGAGCTGTTTTTT. The chain carries TRBV27 and TRBJ2-2; the D is unclear. Germline assignment: CDR1 MNHEY and CDR2 SMNVEV (reference sequence). V lost 6 bases to trimming and J lost 8 bases, with 7 bases between them. This CDR3 contains 11 residues.